Listed below are T cell receptor beta chains from one sample, sequenced in a study of T cell clonotyping in hematopoietic cell transplantation. Only in-frame clones appear in the TCRdb table, and some are missing; sequencing was by immunoSEQ multiplex PCR. The top ten clones hold 13% of a sample with roughly 9,800 clones, about 47% of them seen once. The specimen was peripheral blood mononuclear cells, collected 100 days after allogeneic stem cell transplant. The receptors originated from a female patient aged 50-65 years who had an allogeneic stem cell transplant from an unrelated donor, so the T cells may come from the graft donor. Some clones in this sample may be carry-over from other donors' samples. CDR3s include the opening cysteine and the closing phenylalanine or tryptophan. The order of the fields is clone size, V gene, J gene, D gene, CDR3 DNA, CDR3 protein. The D gene is left open where the match is weak. Part of the rows lack a size; the others show once, few, many or a class for expanded clones.

>-|TRBV30|TRBJ2-7|-
TGTGCCTGGGAACAGATTTCCTACGAGCAGTACTTC
CAWEQISYEQYF
>-|TRBV30|TRBJ2-7|-
TGTGCCTGGAAGCCTCTAGAGTATTATACCACCTACGAGCAGTACTTC
CAWKPLEYYTTYEQYF
>once|TRBV30|TRBJ1-3|-
TGTGCCTGGGGTACCGGACAGACCGCCTCTGGAAACACCATATATTTT
CAWGTGQTASGNTIYF
>-|TRBV28|TRBJ1-4|-
TGTGCCAGCAGAAGTTCGATTAATGAAAAACTGTTTTTT
CASRSSINEKLFF
>once|TRBV5-6|TRBJ1-2|-
TGTGCCAGCAGTACGGGGACTCGAGATTGGTATGGCTACACCTTC
CASSTGTRDWYGYTF
>-|TRBV25-1|TRBJ2-2|-
TGTGCCAGCAGAGACAGGACCAGCACCGGGGAGCTGTTTTTT
CASRDRTSTGELFF
>-|TRBV5-4|TRBJ1-1|-
TGTGCCAGCAGCTTAATAGGGAACACTGAAGCTTTCTTT
CASSLIGNTEAFF
>-|TRBV5-1|TRBJ2-5|TRBD2
TGCGCCAGCAGCCCGGGACTAGCGGGAGGGCGAGAGACCCAGTACTTC
CASSPGLAGGRETQYF
>-|TRBV30|TRBJ2-1|-
TGTGCCTGGAGTAAGTCGGTCCGCAATGAGCAGTTCTTC
CAWSKSVRNEQFF
>-|TRBV29-1|TRBJ1-5|TRBD1
TGCAGCGTCCGGACAGGGGGCGGCAATCAGCCCCAGCATTTT
CSVRTGGGNQPQHF
>-|TRBV30|TRBJ1-1|-
TGTGCCTGGTCCACAGGCTATGGCACTGAAGCTTTCTTT
CAWSTGYGTEAFF
>-|TRBV5-6|TRBJ2-7|-
TGTGCCAGCAGCTTGGGGGGATACGAGCAGTACTTC
CASSLGGYEQYF
>-|TRBV7-9|TRBJ1-4|-
TGTGCCAGCAGCTTAGGACAGGACGATGCAACTAATGAAAAACTGTTTTTT
CASSLGQDDATNEKLFF
>-|TRBV19|TRBJ1-5|-
TGTGCCAGTAAGAGTGGGGCAGGGGATGCCAATCAGCCCCAGCATTTT
CASKSGAGDANQPQHF
>few|TRBV4-1|TRBJ1-1|-
TGCGCCAGCAGACTCGGGAACACTGAAGCTTTCTTT
CASRLGNTEAFF
>few|TRBV6-5|TRBJ1-1|TRBD1
TGTGCCAGCAGCCGAGACAGGGGGAACACTGAAGCTTTCTTT
CASSRDRGNTEAFF
>few|TRBV29-1|TRBJ2-4|-
TGCAGCGTTGAAGATCCCCCCCTTCAGTACTTC
CSVEDPPLQYF
>medium-sized|TRBV2|TRBJ2-7|-
TGTGCCAGCAGTGAAATGGAGGAAGAGGGCTCCTACGAGCAGTACTTC
CASSEMEEEGSYEQYF
>-|TRBV27|TRBJ2-7|-
TGTGCCAGCAGTTTAAGGCTAGGCCGAAACTACGAGCAGTACTTC
CASSLRLGRNYEQYF
>-|TRBV30|TRBJ2-5|-
TGTGCCTGGAGGCTACAGGGTTCTGAGACCCAGTACTTC
CAWRLQGSETQYF
>few|TRBV7-9|TRBJ2-7|-
TGTGCCAGCAGCTTAGCCGGCGTAGACTACGAGCAGTACTTC
CASSLAGVDYEQYF
>-|TRBV30|TRBJ2-7|TRBD1
TGTGCCTGGGTAGGACAGGGGTACGAGCAGTACTTC
CAWVGQGYEQYF
>-|TRBV7-2|TRBJ2-5|-
TGTGCCAGCACCTTGGACAGCACTAGCGAAGAGACCCAGTACTTC
CASTLDSTSEETQYF
>few|TRBV28|TRBJ1-2|TRBD1
TGTGCCAGCAGTTTAGTTCCCCGGACAGGGGGAGGCTACACCTTC
CASSLVPRTGGGYTF
>-|TRBV30|TRBJ1-1|-
TGTGCCTGGAGACGGCCCGCGAACACTGAAGCTTTCTTT
CAWRRPANTEAFF
>-|TRBV30|TRBJ1-1|-
TGTGCCGGGGAAAACACTGAAGCTTTCTTT
CAGENTEAFF
>few|TRBV14|TRBJ1-2|TRBD1
TGTGCCAGCAGCCGGGACAGGGCCTATGGCTACACCTTC
CASSRDRAYGYTF
>few|TRBV9|TRBJ2-1|-
TGTGCCAGCGGGCCGGGCGGTAGTGAGCAGTTCTTC
CASGPGGSEQFF
>-|TRBV30|TRBJ1-1|-
TGTGCCTGGGAGACAGTACGTGTAGCTTTCTTT
CAWETVRVAFF
>few|TRBV7-6|TRBJ2-1|-
TGTGCCAGCAGCCCCGGGAGCGGGCCGTACAATGAGCAGTTCTTC
CASSPGSGPYNEQFF
>once|TRBV7-3|TRBJ2-1|TRBD2
TGTGCCAGCAGCTTGATCACTAGCGACTCCTACAATGAGCAGTTCTTC
CASSLITSDSYNEQFF
>few|TRBV19|TRBJ2-7|-
TGTGCCAGTAGTATGGGCAGGCTCTACGAGCAGTACTTC
CASSMGRLYEQYF
>-|TRBV6-5|TRBJ2-5|TRBD1
TGTGCCAGCAGTCGAATCGGGACAGGGGCAGAGACCCAGTACTTC
CASSRIGTGAETQYF
>-|TRBV29-1|TRBJ2-1|-
TGCAGCGTAGCGGACTGGTACAACAATGAGCAGTTCTTC
CSVADWYNNEQFF
>-|TRBV30|TRBJ2-7|TRBD2
TGTGCCTGGATGGGGAGGGACGAGCAGTACTTC
CAWMGRDEQYF
>-|TRBV30|TRBJ1-1|-
TGTGCCTGGAGTTCTTACGCTGAAGCTTTCTTT
CAWSSYAEAFF
>-|TRBV30|TRBJ1-5|-
TGTGCCTGGAGTGGTCCGGGGCCGGGTCGGGATCAGCCCCAGCATTTT
CAWSGPGPGRDQPQHF
>-|TRBV6-1|TRBJ1-5|-
TGTGCCAGCAGTGAAGAATGGGGAATCGGTCAGCCCCAGCATTTT
CASSEEWGIGQPQHF
>-|TRBV29-1|TRBJ1-2|TRBD1
TGCAGCGTTGACAGGGGGTTCTATGGCTACACCTTC
CSVDRGFYGYTF
>few|TRBV30|TRBJ2-3|-
TGTGCCTGGAGAAACGAGATAGGAGATACGCAGTATTTT
CAWRNEIGDTQYF
>-|TRBV19|TRBJ1-5|-
TGTGCCAGTAGTATGGGCGGGACAATTAGCAATCAGCCCCAGCATTTT
CASSMGGTISNQPQHF
>-|TRBV19|TRBJ2-7|-
TGTGCCAGTAGTAACAGGGTGTCCTACGAGCAGTACTTC
CASSNRVSYEQYF
>-|TRBV6-6|TRBJ1-2|-
TGTGCCAGCAGTACGAGGGGCGGACGCGGCTACACCTTC
CASSTRGGRGYTF
>-|TRBV4-1|TRBJ1-6|TRBD1
TGCGCCAGCAGCCAAAAAACAGGGGGATCCTATAATTCACCCCTCCACTTT
CASSQKTGGSYNSPLHF
>-|TRBV5-1|TRBJ1-1|TRBD1
TGCGCCAGCAGCCGAGGAACCGGGACAGGGGTCAGTGTGAACACTGAAGCTTTCTTT
CASSRGTGTGVSVNTEAFF
>-|TRBV10-3|TRBJ1-2|-
TGTGCCATCAGCGCCAGCGAGGATGGCTACACCTTC
CAISASEDGYTF
>-|TRBV7-2|TRBJ1-5|-
TGTGCCAGCAGCTTAGCAAAGGGATATCAGCCCCAGCATTTT
CASSLAKGYQPQHF
>few|TRBV20-1|TRBJ2-7|-
TGCAGTGCCGGACTCTCCTACGAGCAGTACTTC
CSAGLSYEQYF
>-|TRBV7-2|TRBJ2-2|TRBD2
TGTGCCAGCAGCTTAGGGACTAGCGGAGTAGGGGAGCTGTTTTTT
CASSLGTSGVGELFF
>few|TRBV30|TRBJ1-2|-
TGTACCTGGAGTGTAGCATATGGCTACACCTTC
CTWSVAYGYTF
>few|TRBV6-5|TRBJ2-7|TRBD1
TGTGCCAGCAAAGGGGGCGGTCAGCAGTACTTC
CASKGGGQQYF
>-|TRBV6-6|TRBJ2-1|-
TGTGCCAGCAGTTACTCGAACGAGCAGTTCTTC
CASSYSNEQFF
>-|TRBV6-6|TRBJ2-1|TRBD2
TGTGCCAGCAGCTTCGCTAGCGGGGGGGCCGTCGATGAGCAGTTCTTC
CASSFASGGAVDEQFF
>once|TRBV28|TRBJ1-5|-
TGTGCCAGCAGTTTATGGGGTCAGCCCCAGCATTTT
CASSLWGQPQHF
>-|TRBV30|TRBJ2-7|TRBD1
TGTGCCTGGAACTACAGGGGACCCTCCTACGAGCAGTACTTC
CAWNYRGPSYEQYF
>-|TRBV6-1|TRBJ2-5|-
TGTGCCAGCAGATCGTCCCGGGGAGAGACCCAGTACTTC
CASRSSRGETQYF